The entry that follows covers one T cell receptor beta chain sequence. The authors' processing: Reference gene primer amplification gave estimated nucleated cell counts. Produced via immunoSEQ multiplex PCR; TCRdb's table is partial and in-frame only. That table furnishes V, J and clone size, whereas the DNA furnished D and trimming. The sample carries about 220,000 clones, 70% to 90% recorded once. This specimen belongs to a study of blood T cell repertoires in COVID-19. Overall study context: Acute and convalescent COVID-19 samples came from the United States, Italy and Spain. The analysed material was cDNA or gDNA that came from T cells, B-cell-depleted T cells, or PBMCs.

Germline V lookup: CDR1 MDHEN, CDR2 SYDVKM. CDR3 size: 13 residues. V was clipped by 6 bases and J by 8 bases; unmatched bases: 9. The receptor comes from a man in his fifties who had recovered from COVID-19. Sequencing was performed on peripheral blood. The chain joins TRBV28 to TRBJ1-2; TRBD1 aligns across 7 bases. CDR3 coding DNA: TGTGCCAGCAGAAACGACAGGGCGAGGGGCTACACCTTC. It yields the protein CASRNDRARGYTF.